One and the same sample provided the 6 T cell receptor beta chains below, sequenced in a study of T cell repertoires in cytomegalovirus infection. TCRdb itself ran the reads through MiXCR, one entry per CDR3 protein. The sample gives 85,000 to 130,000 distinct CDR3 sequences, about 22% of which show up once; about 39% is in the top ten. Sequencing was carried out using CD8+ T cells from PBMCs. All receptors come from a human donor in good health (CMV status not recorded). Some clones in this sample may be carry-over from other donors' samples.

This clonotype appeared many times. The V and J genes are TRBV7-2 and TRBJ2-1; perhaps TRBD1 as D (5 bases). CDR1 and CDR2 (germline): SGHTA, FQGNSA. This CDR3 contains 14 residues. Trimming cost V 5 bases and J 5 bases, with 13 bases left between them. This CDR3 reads CASSAPRDNNEQFF. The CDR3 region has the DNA TGTGCCAGCAGCGCTCCCAGGGATAACAATGAGCAGTTCTTC.

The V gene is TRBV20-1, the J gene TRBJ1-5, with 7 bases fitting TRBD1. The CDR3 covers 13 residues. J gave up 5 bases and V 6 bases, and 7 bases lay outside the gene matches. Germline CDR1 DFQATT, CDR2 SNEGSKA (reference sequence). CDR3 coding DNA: TGCAGTGCACGGACAGGCAAGGATCAGCCCCAGCATTTT. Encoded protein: CSARTGKDQPQHF.

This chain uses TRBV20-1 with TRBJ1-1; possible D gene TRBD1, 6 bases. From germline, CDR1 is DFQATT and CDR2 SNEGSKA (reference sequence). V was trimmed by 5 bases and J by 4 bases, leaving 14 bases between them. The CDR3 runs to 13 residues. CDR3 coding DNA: TGCAGTGCTGGAAAACAGGGTCCCACTGAAGCTTTCTTT. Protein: CSAGKQGPTEAFF.

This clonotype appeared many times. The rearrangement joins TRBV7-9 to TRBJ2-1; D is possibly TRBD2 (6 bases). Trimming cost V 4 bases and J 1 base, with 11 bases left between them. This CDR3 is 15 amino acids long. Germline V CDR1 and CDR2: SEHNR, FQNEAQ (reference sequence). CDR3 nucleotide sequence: TGTGCCAGCAGCTCAGAGGGAGGATCCTACAATGAGCAGTTCTTC. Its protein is CASSSEGGSYNEQFF.

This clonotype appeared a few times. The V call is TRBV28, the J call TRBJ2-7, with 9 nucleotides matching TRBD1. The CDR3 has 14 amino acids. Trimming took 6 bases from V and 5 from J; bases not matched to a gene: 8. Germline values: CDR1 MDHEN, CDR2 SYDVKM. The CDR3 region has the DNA TGTGCCAGCAGACGCCGGGACAGGGAGCACGAGCAGTACTTC. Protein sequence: CASRRRDREHEQYF.

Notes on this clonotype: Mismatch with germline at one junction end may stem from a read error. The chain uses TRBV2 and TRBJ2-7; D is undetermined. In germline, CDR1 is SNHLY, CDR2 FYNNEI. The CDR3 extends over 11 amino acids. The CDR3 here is CAGSAGYEQYF. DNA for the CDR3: TGTGCCGGCAGTGCAGGCTACGAGCAGTACTTC. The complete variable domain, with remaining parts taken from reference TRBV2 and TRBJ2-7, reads EPEVTQTPSHQVTQMGQEVILRCVPISNHLYFYWYRQILGQKVEFLVSFYNNEISEKSEIFDDQFSVERPDGSNFTLKIRSTKLEDSAMYFCAGSAGYEQYFGPGTRLTVT.